The rows below give T cell receptor beta chains drawn from one sample of a study of identical twins. MiXCR, run by TCRdb on the 5' RACE reads, gives a single entry per CDR3 protein. This sample has around 670,000 distinct CDR3 sequences, with around 6% found just once. Input material: naive T cells sorted from blood. The receptors come from a man aged 18 to 29 in good health. Both conserved end residues are part of each CDR3. Each record gives: J gene, V gene, D gene, clone size, CDR3 DNA, CDR3 protein. A D gene is named only where the DNA matches it firmly. Some rows mark clone size as missing; the rest say once, few, many or name a class of expanded clone.

J: TRBJ2-1
V: TRBV6-5
D: TRBD2
size: NA
DNA: TGTGCCAGCAGTTCCCGACTAGCGGGAGGGAGACGGGGTTACAATGAGCAGTTCTTC
CDR3: CASSSRLAGGRRGYNEQFF

J: TRBJ1-5
V: TRBV20-1
D: NA
size: NA
DNA: TGCAGTGCACAGAGATCGGGGAAGGGGAGGGATCAGCCCCAGCATTTT
CDR3: CSAQRSGKGRDQPQHF

J: TRBJ2-1
V: TRBV27
D: TRBD1
size: many
DNA: TGTGCCAGCAGCTTAGGACAGGGCTACAATGAGCAGTTCTTC
CDR3: CASSLGQGYNEQFF

J: TRBJ2-1
V: TRBV5-5
D: NA
size: many
DNA: TGTGCCAGCAGCTTTAACGGCCTCTCCTACAATGAGCAGTTCTTC
CDR3: CASSFNGLSYNEQFF

J: TRBJ2-3
V: TRBV12-3/TRBV12-4
D: NA
size: many
DNA: TGTGCCAGCAGTTCGACACAGGGTGCTAGCACAGATACGCAGTATTTT
CDR3: CASSSTQGASTDTQYF

J: TRBJ2-2
V: TRBV6-5
D: NA
size: many
DNA: TGTGCCAGCCAAGTTACTATAGCGCGGAGCGGGGAGCTGTTTTTT
CDR3: CASQVTIARSGELFF

J: TRBJ2-1
V: TRBV3-1
D: NA
size: few
DNA: TGTGCCAGCAGCCAAGCCTTACCCGGGAGTCCCCCGTTCTTC
CDR3: CASSQALPGSPPFF

J: TRBJ2-1
V: TRBV20-1
D: TRBD2
size: many
DNA: TGCAGTGCTATTGTAGCGGGAGGGGGGAATGAGCAGTTCTTC
CDR3: CSAIVAGGGNEQFF

J: TRBJ2-3
V: TRBV15
D: NA
size: many
DNA: TGTGCCACCAGCAGAGACTCGGGGGGACATGGTCCAGATACGCAGTATTTT
CDR3: CATSRDSGGHGPDTQYF

J: TRBJ2-2
V: TRBV5-6
D: TRBD1
size: NA
DNA: TGTGCCAGCAGCAAGGGACAGGGGGCCCTCGTCCTCACCGGGGAGCTGTTTTTT
CDR3: CASSKGQGALVLTGELFF

J: TRBJ2-4
V: TRBV11-2
D: NA
size: NA
DNA: TGTGCCAGCAGCCCGCCAGGGCAGGCCAAAAACATTCAGTACTTC
CDR3: CASSPPGQAKNIQYF

J: TRBJ2-2
V: TRBV28
D: NA
size: few
DNA: TGTGCCAGCAGTTTATTTCGGTCATCCACCGGGGAGCTGTTTTTT
CDR3: CASSLFRSSTGELFF

J: TRBJ1-1
V: TRBV12-3/TRBV12-4
D: NA
size: many
DNA: TGTGCCAGCAGTTTCCAGCAGGCCACTGAAGCTTTCTTT
CDR3: CASSFQQATEAFF

J: TRBJ1-1
V: TRBV5-5
D: NA
size: few
DNA: TGTGCCAGCAGCTTATTAGGGGGGCACACTGAAGCTTTCTTT
CDR3: CASSLLGGHTEAFF

J: TRBJ2-2
V: TRBV7-2
D: NA
size: NA
DNA: TGTGCCAGCAGCTTATCCCCCACCGGGGAGCTGTTTTTT
CDR3: CASSLSPTGELFF

J: TRBJ2-3
V: TRBV24-1
D: NA
size: many
DNA: TGTGCCACCAGTGACCCGGTGACAGGCGTTAGCACAGATACGCAGTATTTT
CDR3: CATSDPVTGVSTDTQYF

J: TRBJ1-2
V: TRBV9
D: NA
size: NA
DNA: TGTGCCAGCAAATTACCGGGTGCCTCCTATGGCTACACCTTC
CDR3: CASKLPGASYGYTF